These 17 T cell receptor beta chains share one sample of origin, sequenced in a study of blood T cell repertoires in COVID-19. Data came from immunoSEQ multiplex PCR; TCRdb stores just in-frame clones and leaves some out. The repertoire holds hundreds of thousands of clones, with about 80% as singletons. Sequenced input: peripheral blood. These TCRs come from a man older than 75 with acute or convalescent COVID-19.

The CDR3 protein is CASSQRGADTQYF. The CDR3 nucleotides read TGTGCCAGCAGCCAAAGGGGCGCAGATACGCAGTATTTT. This chain connects TRBV3-1 (or the pseudogene TRBV3-2) to TRBJ2-3; D may be TRBD1 (5 bases). V lost 2 bases, J lost 4 bases, and 7 bases lay in between. Germline loops: CDR1 LGHDT, CDR2 YNNKEL (reference sequence). CDR3 length: 13 amino acids.

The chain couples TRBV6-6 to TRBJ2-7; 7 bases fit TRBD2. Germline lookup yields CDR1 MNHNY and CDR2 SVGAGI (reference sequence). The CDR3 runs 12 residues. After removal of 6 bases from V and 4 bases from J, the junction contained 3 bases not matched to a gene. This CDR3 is CASSRGGYEQYF. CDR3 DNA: TGTGCCAGCAGCCGCGGGGGATACGAGCAGTACTTC.

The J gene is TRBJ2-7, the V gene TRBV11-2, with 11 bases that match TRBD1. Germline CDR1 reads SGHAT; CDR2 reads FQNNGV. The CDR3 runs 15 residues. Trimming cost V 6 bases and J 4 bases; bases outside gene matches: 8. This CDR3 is CASRRPGQGGYEQYF. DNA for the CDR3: TGTGCCAGCAGGAGGCCGGGACAGGGGGGTTACGAGCAGTACTTC.

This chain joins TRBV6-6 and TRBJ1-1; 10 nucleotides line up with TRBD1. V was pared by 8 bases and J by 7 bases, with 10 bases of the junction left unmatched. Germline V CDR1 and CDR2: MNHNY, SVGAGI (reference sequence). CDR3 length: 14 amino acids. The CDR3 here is CASRPGQGLNEAFF. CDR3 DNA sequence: TGTGCCAGCCGTCCGGGACAGGGGCTGAATGAAGCTTTCTTT.

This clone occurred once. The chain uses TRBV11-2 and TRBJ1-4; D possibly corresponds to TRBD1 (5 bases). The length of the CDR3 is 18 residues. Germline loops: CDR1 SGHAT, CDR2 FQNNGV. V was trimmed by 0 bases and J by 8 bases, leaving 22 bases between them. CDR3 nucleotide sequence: TGTGCCAGCAGCTTAGATCAATGGATGCAGGGAAGTTTAGAAAAACTGTTTTTT. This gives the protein CASSLDQWMQGSLEKLFF.

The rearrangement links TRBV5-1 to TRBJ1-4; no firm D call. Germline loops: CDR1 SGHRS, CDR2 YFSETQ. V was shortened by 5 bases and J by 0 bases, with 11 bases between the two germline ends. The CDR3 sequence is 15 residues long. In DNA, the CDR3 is TGCGCCAGCAGATCTCAGGCCTCAACTAATGAAAAACTGTTTTTT. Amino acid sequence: CASRSQASTNEKLFF.

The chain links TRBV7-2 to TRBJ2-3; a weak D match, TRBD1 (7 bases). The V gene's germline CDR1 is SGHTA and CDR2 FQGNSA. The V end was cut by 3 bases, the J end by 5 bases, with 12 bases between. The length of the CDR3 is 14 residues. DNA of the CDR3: TGTGCCAGCAGCTTGCTGCAGGGGGGAGATACGCAGTATTTT. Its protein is CASSLLQGGDTQYF.

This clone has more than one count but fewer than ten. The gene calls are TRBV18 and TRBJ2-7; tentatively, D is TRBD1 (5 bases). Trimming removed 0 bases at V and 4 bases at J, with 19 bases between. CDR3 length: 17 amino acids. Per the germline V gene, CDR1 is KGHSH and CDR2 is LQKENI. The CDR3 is CASSPPARQGKGYEQYF. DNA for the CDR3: TGTGCCAGCTCACCACCGGCCCGGCAGGGCAAGGGGTACGAGCAGTACTTC.

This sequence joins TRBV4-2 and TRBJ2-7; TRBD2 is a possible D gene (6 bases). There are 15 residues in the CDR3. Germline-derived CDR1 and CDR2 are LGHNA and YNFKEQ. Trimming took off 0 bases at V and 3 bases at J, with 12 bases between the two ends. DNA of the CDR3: TGTGCCAGCAGCCAAGACGAGCGGGCCAACTACGAGCAGTACTTC. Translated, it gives CASSQDERANYEQYF.

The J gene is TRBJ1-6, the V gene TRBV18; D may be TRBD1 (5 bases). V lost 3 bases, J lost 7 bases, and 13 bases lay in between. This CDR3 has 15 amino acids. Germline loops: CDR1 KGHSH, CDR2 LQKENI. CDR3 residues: CASSPPAGRNSPLHF. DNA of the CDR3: TGTGCCAGCTCACCCCCGGCAGGGCGGAATTCACCCCTCCACTTT.

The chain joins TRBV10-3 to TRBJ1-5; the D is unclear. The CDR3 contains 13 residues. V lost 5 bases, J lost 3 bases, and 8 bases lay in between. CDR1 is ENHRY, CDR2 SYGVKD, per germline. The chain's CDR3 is CAISPTDNQPQHF. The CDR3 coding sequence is TGTGCCATCAGTCCGACTGACAATCAGCCCCAGCATTTT.

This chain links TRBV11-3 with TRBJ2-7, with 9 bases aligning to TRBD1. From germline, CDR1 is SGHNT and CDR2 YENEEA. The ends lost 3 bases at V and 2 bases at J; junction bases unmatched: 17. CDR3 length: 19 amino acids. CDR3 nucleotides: TGTGCCAGCAGCTTGAGGGACAGGGAGAGATTCACCTTTGCCTACGAGCAGTACTTC. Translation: CASSLRDRERFTFAYEQYF.

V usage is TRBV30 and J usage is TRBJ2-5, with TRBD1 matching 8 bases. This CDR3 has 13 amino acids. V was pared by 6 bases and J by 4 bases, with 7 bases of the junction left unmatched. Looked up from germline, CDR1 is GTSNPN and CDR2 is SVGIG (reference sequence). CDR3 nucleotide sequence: TGTGCCTGTGACAGGGGAGTAAGAGAGACCCAGTACTTC. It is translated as CACDRGVRETQYF.

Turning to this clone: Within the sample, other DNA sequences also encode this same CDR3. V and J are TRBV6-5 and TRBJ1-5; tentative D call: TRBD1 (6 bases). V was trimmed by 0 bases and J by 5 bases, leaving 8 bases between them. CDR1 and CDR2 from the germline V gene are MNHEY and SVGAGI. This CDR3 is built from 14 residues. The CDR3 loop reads CASSYSGGDQPQHF. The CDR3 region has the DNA TGTGCCAGCAGTTACTCAGGGGGGGATCAGCCCCAGCATTTT.

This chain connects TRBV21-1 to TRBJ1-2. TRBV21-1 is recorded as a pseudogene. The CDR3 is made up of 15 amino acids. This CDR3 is CASSKEHAKEYGYTF. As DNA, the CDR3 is TGTGCCAGCAGCAAGGAACACGCCAAGGAGTATGGCTACACCTTC.

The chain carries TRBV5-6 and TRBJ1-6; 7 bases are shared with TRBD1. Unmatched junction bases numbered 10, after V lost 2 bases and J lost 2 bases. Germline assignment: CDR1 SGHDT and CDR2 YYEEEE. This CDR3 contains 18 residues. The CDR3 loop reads CASSLGPGQGAYNSPLHF. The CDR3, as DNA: TGTGCCAGCAGCTTAGGACCCGGGCAGGGGGCCTATAATTCACCCCTCCACTTT.

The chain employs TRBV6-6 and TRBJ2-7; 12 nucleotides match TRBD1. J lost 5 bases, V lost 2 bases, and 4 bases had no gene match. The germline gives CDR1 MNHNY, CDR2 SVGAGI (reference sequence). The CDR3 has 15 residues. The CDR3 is CASSYIGTGGHEQYF. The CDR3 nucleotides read TGTGCCAGCAGTTACATCGGGACAGGGGGCCACGAGCAGTACTTC.